A selection of T cell receptor beta chains follows, all from one sample in a study of OX40 agonist ivuxolimab in advanced cancers. Sequencing used immunoSEQ multiplex PCR; TCRdb keeps in-frame clones, though not all of them. The sample lists fewer than 85,000 clones, approximately 92% occurring once. Source: CD4+ or CD8+ T cells sorted from blood, taken in a trial of the OX40 agonist ivuxolimab. All receptors derive from an adult with an advanced solid tumor such as melanoma, head and neck, liver or kidney cancer. Both conserved end residues are trimmed from each CDR3.

v_call	j_call	cdr3_aa
TRBV2	TRBJ2-7	ASSEPGRDPYEQY
TRBV10-1	TRBJ1-4	ASPAGSEKLF
TRBV7-8	TRBJ2-6	ASSHGGDSGANVLT
TRBV10-3	TRBJ2-5	AISEIWAGSQETQY
TRBV4-1	TRBJ1-5	ASSQDPGQPQH
TRBV6-1	TRBJ1-2	ASSGTGTPLIPNYGYT
TRBV9	TRBJ1-5	ASSITGGSNQPQH
TRBV7-8	TRBJ2-5	ASSLTASGGQETQY
TRBV5-4	TRBJ1-5	ASSPGSNQPQH
TRBV12-2	TRBJ2-7	ASRLDRGLALTYEQY
TRBV13	TRBJ2-1	ASSIEGSGGFYNEQF
TRBV4-2	TRBJ1-1	ASSQDVMNTEAF
TRBV9	TRBJ2-7	ASSEEDLYEQY
TRBV10-1	TRBJ2-5	ASSADTIQETQY
TRBV6-5	TRBJ2-1	ASSYGGVGEQF
TRBV15	TRBJ2-7	ATSRATGIEQY
TRBV11-2	TRBJ1-1	ASSLVPDIGSNTEAF
TRBV7-2	TRBJ1-2	ASSLKGWGRYGYT
TRBV19	TRBJ1-1	ASSEDSFGTEAF
TRBV9	TRBJ2-2	ASSLRTGQGGELF
TRBV6-5	TRBJ2-2	ASSPGPYTGELF
TRBV27	TRBJ1-1	ASSASTGLRTEAF
TRBV5-1	TRBJ2-3	ASSPGTSGGFDTQY
TRBV27	TRBJ2-7	ASSLSDRVSYEQY
TRBV9	TRBJ2-1	ASSTDRENEQF
TRBV5-1	TRBJ1-1	ASSSHLGGMYTEAF
TRBV9	TRBJ2-7	ASSVGVGDYEQY
TRBV6-1	TRBJ2-5	ASSVGSGGFQETQY